The T cell receptor beta chain described here comes from a study of blood T cell repertoires in COVID-19 (TCRdb year 2020). Context from the whole study: Samples from collaborators originated in the United States, Italy and Spain and spanned both the acute and convalescent phases of COVID-19. Sample metadata almost always included a de-identified subject ID, COVID-19 status, age in years and sex. Samples were obtained from the ongoing ImmuneRACE study (first 160 participants) and from about 1,300 subjects provided by 6 global collaborators. Subjects who had been exposed to COVID-19, were actively infected with it, or had recovered from it provided the deeply sampled blood TCRbeta repertoires that made up the dataset. The prospective study material was composed of cDNA or gDNA derived from T cells, B-cell-depleted T cells, or PBMCs. The repertoires were released in a freely available public database meant as a resource for research on the immune response to SARS-CoV-2. Where available, HLA class I and class II types were obtained from metadata supplied by the sample provider rather than from assay-based typing. The paper's findings and limits, for the study overall: How much clinical and demographic metadata was included differed by source and by participant, and the metadata was provided uncurated.

Concerning this clone: What this receptor recognizes is not known. Base qualities are not recorded, but no much larger clone differs from it by a single base.

The collaborating institutions used their own protocols to collect whole blood in K2EDTA tubes. For TCRbeta analysis, collaborators shipped samples as frozen whole blood, isolated PBMCs, or DNA extracted from either of those sample types. TCRbeta CDR3 regions were amplified from genomic DNA by means of the immunoSEQ Assay, a bias-controlled multiplex PCR. As for the original processing: Within the assay, amplification of reference gene primers was used to estimate how many nucleated cells each sample contained. To quantify the absolute abundance of each unique TCRbeta CDR3 rearrangement, sequence reads were collapsed and filtered. Productive Simpson clonality was computed per sample as the square root of Simpson's diversity index over productive rearrangements. TCRdb limited this immuneACCESS table to in-frame rearrangements with V and J called. A share of clones is missing; checked studies link under half to unresolved V genes, and the rest is unexplained. V and J calls and clone size are given by that table; D and trimming were obtained from the DNA. The sample yields 200,000 to 250,000 clones; approximately 81% were counted once. The top ten constitute around 18% of the sample.

The receptor's source is an elderly woman with active or convalescent COVID-19. The sequenced sample consisted of peripheral blood.

DNA sequence: TGTGCCAGCAGCGAGAGACGACTAGAAGGTGGCGGGGAGCTGTTTTTT. This translates into CASSERRLEGGGELFF. This chain joins TRBV5-4 to TRBJ2-2; the D region possibly corresponds to TRBD2 (6 bases align). V is clipped by 4 bases and J by 7 bases, and the sequence between their germline boundaries is 20 bases long. From the germline V gene (reference sequence), CDR1 is SGHNT and CDR2 is YYREEE. Including cysteine and phenylalanine, the CDR3 has 16 amino acids. Just the 48-base CDR3 DNA is kept, in frame starting at base 1.